Presented here are 5 T cell receptor beta chains from one specimen sequenced in a study of blood T cell repertoires in COVID-19. TCRdb keeps only in-frame clones here, not all; method: immunoSEQ multiplex PCR. The sample has approximately 83,000 clones, around 90% seen once. The sample taken for sequencing was peripheral blood. Receptors originate from a man aged 65-85 years with acute or convalescent COVID-19.

The chain combines TRBV6-5 with TRBJ1-5, with D possibly being TRBD1 (6 bases). V lost 8 bases and J lost 5, with 16 bases in between. The germline V gene has CDR1 MNHEY and CDR2 SVGAGI. The CDR3 length is 14 residues. The CDR3 coding sequence is TGTGCCAGCTCTCGGGGGGGGGCTCATCAGCCCCAGCATTTT. This translates into CASSRGGAHQPQHF.

The CDR3 reads CASSESGRGGTVNTGELFF. The CDR3 bases are TGCGCCAGCAGTGAGTCCGGGAGGGGCGGGACGGTGAACACCGGGGAGCTGTTTTTT. The rearrangement uses TRBV10-1 and TRBJ2-2; TRBD2 aligns across 8 bases. Germline trimming cut 0 bases from V and 1 base from J; bases unmatched to any gene: 10. CDR1 WNHNN and CDR2 SYGVQD come from the germline V gene (reference sequence). CDR3 length: 19 residues.

The chain couples TRBV11-3 to TRBJ2-1, with 13 bases identical to TRBD2. Germline V gives CDR1 SGHNT, CDR2 YENEEA. This CDR3 contains 17 residues. J gave up 6 bases and V 1 base, and 6 bases lay outside the gene matches. The CDR3 bases are TGTGCCAGCAGCTTAGTCTCCGGACTAGCGGGAGTCAATGAGCAGTTCTTC. Protein product: CASSLVSGLAGVNEQFF.

The chain combines TRBV24-1 with TRBJ2-2, with D hard to call. The ends were cut back, 9 bases at V and 6 bases at J, with 4 bases in the middle. CDR3 length equals 10 residues. Germline V gives CDR1 KGHDR, CDR2 SFDVKD. CDR3 in amino acids: CATGAGELFF. CDR3 nucleotide sequence: TGTGCCACCGGAGCCGGGGAGCTGTTTTTT.

The chain uses TRBV18 and TRBJ1-4; the match to TRBD1 covers 8 bases. The CDR3 covers 16 residues. The ends lost 5 bases at V and 7 bases at J; junction bases unmatched: 12. Germline CDR1 is KGHSH and CDR2 is LQKENI. The CDR3 DNA sequence: TGTGCCAGCTCAAGGGGCCAGGGGGCGGTCGGTGAAAAACTGTTTTTT. This translates into CASSRGQGAVGEKLFF.